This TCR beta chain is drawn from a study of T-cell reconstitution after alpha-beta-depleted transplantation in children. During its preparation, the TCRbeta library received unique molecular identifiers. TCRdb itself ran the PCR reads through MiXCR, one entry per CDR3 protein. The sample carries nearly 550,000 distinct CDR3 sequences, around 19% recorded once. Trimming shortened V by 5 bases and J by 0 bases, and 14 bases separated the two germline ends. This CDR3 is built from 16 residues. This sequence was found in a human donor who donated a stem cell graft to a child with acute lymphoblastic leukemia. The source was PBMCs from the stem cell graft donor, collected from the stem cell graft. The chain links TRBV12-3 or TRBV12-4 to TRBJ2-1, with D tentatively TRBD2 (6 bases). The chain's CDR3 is CASSPFAGSSYNEQFF. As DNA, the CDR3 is TGTGCCAGCAGTCCCTTTGCGGGGAGCTCCTACAATGAGCAGTTCTTC.